What follows describes a single T cell receptor beta chain. The germline CDR1 and CDR2 sequences are SGHAT and FQNNGV. The CDR3 has 14 amino acids. The V and J ends lost 5 bases and 2 bases, in that order; junction bases with no gene match: 5. This specimen belongs to a study of blood T cells in healthy people across ages. Primers used in a second PCR of roughly 6 to 11 cycles were a sample-barcoded 5' primer and a J-beta primer mix. TCRdb used MiXCR to reprocess the 5' RACE reads, holding one entry per CDR3 protein. Among roughly 1,100,000 distinct CDR3 sequences listed, roughly a quarter were seen once. The same specimen was also included in a second study, on T cells of mothers and their children.

Sequenced material: blood. This receptor was obtained from a girl aged 2-10 years in good health. This chain joins TRBV11-2 and TRBJ2-7; the match to TRBD2 covers 8 bases. The CDR3 bases are TGTGCCAGCAGCCCCGGGACTAGACCCTACGAGCAGTACTTC. Its protein is CASSPGTRPYEQYF. Supplemented by reference TRBV11-2 and TRBJ2-7, the full variable domain reads EAGVAQSPRYKIIEKRQSVAFWCNPISGHATLYWYQQILGQGPKLLIQFQNNGVVDDSQLPKDRFSAERLKGVDSTLKIQPAKLEDSAVYLCASSPGTRPYEQYFGPGTRLTVT.